This T cell receptor beta chain came from a study of human T cells and chemical hapten exposure. Points from the study as a whole: Having alopecia, the donors may differ immunologically from healthy people.

With respect to this clonotype: Its target is not known.

Specified time point: patch test 2, 6 weeks after DPC sensitization. Noted treatment: therapeutic diphenylcyclopropenone sensitization with weekly scalp DPC. Germline assignment: CDR1 MNHNY and CDR2 SVGAGI (reference sequence). CDR3 length: 14 residues. J was trimmed by 4 bases and V by 5 bases; bases with no gene match: 5. TCRdb re-called the RACE reads through MiXCR, storing one row per CDR3 protein. Of 75,000 to 95,000 distinct CDR3 sequences listed, 11% are singletons. J is TRBJ2-3 and V is TRBV6-6; the match to TRBD1 covers 8 bases. The sequences come from whole blood, collected in connection with sensitization to the hapten diphenylcyclopropenone (DPC). The TCR was taken from a man aged 35-49 years with alopecia areata. Some clones in this sample may be carry-over from other donors' samples. The CDR3 region is CASSAYRGSDTQYF. The CDR3 nucleotides are TGTGCCAGCAGTGCTTACAGGGGGTCAGATACGCAGTATTTT.